This T cell receptor (beta chain) was observed in a study of identical twins. Overall study findings and caveats: Less excess twin sharing appeared in beta out-of-frame sequences.

MiXCR, applied by TCRdb to the 5' RACE reads, yields one record per CDR3 protein. The table records approximately 250,000 distinct CDR3 sequences, approximately 5.9% of them present only once. The table lists this clonotype with a few counts. Its target is not known. The sample was also linked to a second study, of T cells expressing NK-cell markers. That report notes: Anti-gamma-delta TCR antibody use in several experiments restricted sorting to alpha-beta TCR T cells.

The receptor's source is a woman between 18 and 29 years old in good health. Sequencing used CD8+ T cells sorted from blood.

The CDR3 region has the DNA TGTGCCAGCAGCGGATCCGGGACTAGCGGGGGGGCCCGACTTTACAATGAGCAGTTCTTC. As protein: CASSGSGTSGGARLYNEQFF. This chain links TRBV13 with TRBJ2-1; 16 nucleotides match TRBD2. Germline V gene sequence: CDR1 PRHDT, CDR2 FYEKMQ (reference sequence). CDR3 length: 20 residues. J lost 4 bases, V lost 5 bases, and 14 bases had no gene match.